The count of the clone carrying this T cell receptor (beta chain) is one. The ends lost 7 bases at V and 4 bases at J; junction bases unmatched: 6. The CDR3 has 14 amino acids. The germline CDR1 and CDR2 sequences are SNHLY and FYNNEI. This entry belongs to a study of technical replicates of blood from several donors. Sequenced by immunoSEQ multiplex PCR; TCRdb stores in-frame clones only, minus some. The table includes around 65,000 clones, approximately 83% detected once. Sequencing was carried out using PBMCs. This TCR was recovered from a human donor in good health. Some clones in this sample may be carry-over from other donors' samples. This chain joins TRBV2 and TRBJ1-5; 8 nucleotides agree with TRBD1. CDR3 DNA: TGTGCCAGCATCCCCGGGACAGGTAATCAGCCCCAGCATTTT. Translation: CASIPGTGNQPQHF.